This T cell receptor beta chain was retrieved from a study of blood T cells in healthy people across ages. The amount of total RNA extracted per sample was at least 5.5 micrograms. With a J-beta primer mix and a sample-barcoded 5' primer, a second PCR ran about 7 to 11 cycles. TCRdb re-called the 5' RACE reads with MiXCR, one entry per CDR3 protein. The data contain approximately 900,000 distinct CDR3 sequences, roughly 48% of them singletons. Study-wide findings and caveats: Researchers judged that diversity estimates from one million T cells fell short of true values. Correlation between TCR beta diversity and naive T cell percentage was strong.

The germline V gene has CDR1 ENHRY and CDR2 SYGVKD. The CDR3 spans 17 residues. V shed 6 bases and J shed 3 bases, with 18 bases lying between them. This clonotype was found a few times. Its cognate antigen is unknown. The gene calls are TRBV10-3 and TRBJ2-6, with a weak D call TRBD1 (6 bases). This TCR derives from a man aged 25-40 years in good health. Material: blood. The CDR3, as DNA: TGTGCCATCAGACGTCACTCAGGGGTTCTTGGGGCCAACGTCCTGACTTTC. Translated: CAIRRHSGVLGANVLTF.